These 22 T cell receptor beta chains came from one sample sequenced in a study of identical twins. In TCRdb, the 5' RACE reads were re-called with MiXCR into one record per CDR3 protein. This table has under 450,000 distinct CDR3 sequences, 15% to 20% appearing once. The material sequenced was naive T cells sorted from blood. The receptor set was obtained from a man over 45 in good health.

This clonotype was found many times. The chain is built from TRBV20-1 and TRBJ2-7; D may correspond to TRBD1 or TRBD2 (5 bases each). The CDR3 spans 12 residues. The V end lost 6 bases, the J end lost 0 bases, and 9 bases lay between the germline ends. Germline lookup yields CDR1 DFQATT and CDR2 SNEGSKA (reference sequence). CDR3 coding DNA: TGCAGTGCGAGGGACCCCTCCTACGAGCAGTACTTC. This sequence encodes CSARDPSYEQYF.

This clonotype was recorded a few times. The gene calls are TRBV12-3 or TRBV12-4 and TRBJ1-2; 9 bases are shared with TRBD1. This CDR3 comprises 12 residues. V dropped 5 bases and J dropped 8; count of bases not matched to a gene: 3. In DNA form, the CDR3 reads TGTGCCAGCAGTGGACAGGGGCTCGGCTACACCTTC. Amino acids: CASSGQGLGYTF.

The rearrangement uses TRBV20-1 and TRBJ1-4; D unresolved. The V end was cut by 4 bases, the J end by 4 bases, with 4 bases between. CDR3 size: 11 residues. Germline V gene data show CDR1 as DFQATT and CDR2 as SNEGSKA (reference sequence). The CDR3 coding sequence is TGCAGTGCTAACCTTAATGAAAAACTGTTTTTT. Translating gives CSANLNEKLFF.

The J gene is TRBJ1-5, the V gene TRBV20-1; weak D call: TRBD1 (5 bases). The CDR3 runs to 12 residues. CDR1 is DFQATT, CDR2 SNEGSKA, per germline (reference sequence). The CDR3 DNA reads TGCGGGACTAGCAACCCAACTCAGCCCCAGCATTTT. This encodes CGTSNPTQPQHF.

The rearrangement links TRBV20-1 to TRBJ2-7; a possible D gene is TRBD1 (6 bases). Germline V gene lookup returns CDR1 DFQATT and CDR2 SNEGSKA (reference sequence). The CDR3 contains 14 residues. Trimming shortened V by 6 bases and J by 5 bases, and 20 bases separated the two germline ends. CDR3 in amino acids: CSARAGRGADEQYF. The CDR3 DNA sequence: TGCAGTGCCAGGGCCGGCAGGGGAGCGGACGAGCAGTACTTC.

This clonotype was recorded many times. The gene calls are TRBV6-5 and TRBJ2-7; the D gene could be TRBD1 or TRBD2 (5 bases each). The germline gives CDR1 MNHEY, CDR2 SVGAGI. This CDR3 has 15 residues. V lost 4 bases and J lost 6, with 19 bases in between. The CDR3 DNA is TGTGCCAGCAGTTCACCCCGGGCAGGGACCTCCGAGCAGTACTTC. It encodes CASSSPRAGTSEQYF.

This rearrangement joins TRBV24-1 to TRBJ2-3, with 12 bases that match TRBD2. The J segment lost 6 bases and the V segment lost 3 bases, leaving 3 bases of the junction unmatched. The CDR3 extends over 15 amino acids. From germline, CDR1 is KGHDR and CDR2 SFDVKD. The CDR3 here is CATSDGLAGMDTQYF. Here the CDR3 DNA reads TGTGCCACCAGTGATGGACTAGCGGGAATGGATACGCAGTATTTT.

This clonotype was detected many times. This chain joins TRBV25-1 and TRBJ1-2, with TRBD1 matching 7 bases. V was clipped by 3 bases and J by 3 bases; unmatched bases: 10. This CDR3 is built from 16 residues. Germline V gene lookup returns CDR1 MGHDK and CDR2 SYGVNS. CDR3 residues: CASSDLTGIKDYGYTF. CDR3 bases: TGTGCCAGCAGTGACCTGACAGGGATTAAAGACTATGGCTACACCTTC.

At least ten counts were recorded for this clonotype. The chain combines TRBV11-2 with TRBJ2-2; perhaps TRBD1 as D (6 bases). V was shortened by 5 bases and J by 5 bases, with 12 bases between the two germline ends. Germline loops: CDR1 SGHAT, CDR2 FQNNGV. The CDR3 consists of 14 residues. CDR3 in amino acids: CASSPTGPTGELFF. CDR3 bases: TGTGCCAGCAGCCCAACAGGGCCAACCGGGGAGCTGTTTTTT.

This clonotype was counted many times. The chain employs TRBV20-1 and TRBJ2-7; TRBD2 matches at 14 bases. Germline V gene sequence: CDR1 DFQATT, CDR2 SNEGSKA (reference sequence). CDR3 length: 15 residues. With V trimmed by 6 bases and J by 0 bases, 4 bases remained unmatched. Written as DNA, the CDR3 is TGCAGTGCCGGGACTAGCGGGGGATTCTCCTACGAGCAGTACTTC. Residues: CSAGTSGGFSYEQYF.

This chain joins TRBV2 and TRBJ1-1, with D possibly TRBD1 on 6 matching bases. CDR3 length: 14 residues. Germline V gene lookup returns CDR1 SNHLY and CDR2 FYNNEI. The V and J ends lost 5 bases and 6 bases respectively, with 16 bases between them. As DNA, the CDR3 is TGTGCCAGCAGTCCCCGAGGGGGATTGTCTGAAGCTTTCTTT. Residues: CASSPRGGLSEAFF.

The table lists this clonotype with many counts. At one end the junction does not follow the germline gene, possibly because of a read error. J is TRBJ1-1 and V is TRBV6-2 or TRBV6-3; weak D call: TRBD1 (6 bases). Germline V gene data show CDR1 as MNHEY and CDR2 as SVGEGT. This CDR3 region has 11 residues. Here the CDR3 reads CATWKTGLGIF. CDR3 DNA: TGTGCCACGTGGAAAACAGGGTTGGGGATCTTT.

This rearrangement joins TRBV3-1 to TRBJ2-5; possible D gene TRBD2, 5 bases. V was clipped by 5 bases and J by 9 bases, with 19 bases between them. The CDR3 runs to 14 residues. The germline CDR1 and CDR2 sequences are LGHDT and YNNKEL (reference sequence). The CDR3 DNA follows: TGTGCCAGCAGCAGACGGACGCTCGAGGAGGCCCAGTACTTC. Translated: CASSRRTLEEAQYF.

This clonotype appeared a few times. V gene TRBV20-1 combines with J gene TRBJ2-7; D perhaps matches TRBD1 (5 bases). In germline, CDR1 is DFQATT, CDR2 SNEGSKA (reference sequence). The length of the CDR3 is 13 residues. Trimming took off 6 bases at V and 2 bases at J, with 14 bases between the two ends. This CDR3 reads CSATPRVTYEQYF. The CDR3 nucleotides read TGCAGTGCGACCCCCAGGGTAACCTACGAGCAGTACTTC.

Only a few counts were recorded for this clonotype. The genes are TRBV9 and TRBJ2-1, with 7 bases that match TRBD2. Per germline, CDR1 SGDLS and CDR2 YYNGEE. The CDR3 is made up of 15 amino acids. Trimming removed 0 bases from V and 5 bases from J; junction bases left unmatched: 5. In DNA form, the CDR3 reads TGTGCCAGCAGCGTAGCAGGGACTACCAACAATGAGCAGTTCTTC. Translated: CASSVAGTTNNEQFF.

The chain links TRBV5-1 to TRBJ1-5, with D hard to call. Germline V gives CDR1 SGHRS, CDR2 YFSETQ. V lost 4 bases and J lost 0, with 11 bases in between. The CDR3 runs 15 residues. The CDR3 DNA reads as TGCGCCAGCAGCCCGGACCCTTTTAGCAATCAGCCCCAGCATTTT. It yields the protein CASSPDPFSNQPQHF.

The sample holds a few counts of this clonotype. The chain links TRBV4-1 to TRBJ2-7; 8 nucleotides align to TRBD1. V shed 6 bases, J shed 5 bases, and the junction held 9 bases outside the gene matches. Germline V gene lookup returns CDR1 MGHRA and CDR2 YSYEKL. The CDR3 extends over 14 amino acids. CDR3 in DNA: TGCGCCAGCAGTCCAGACAGGGGTGTCGACGAGCAGTACTTC. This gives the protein CASSPDRGVDEQYF.

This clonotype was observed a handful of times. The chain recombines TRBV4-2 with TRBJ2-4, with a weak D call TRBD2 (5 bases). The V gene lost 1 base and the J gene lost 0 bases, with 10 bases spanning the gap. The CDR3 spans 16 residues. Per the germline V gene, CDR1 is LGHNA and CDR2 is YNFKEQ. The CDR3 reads CASSQGLAAAKNIQYF. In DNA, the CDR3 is TGTGCCAGCAGCCAAGGGCTAGCAGCAGCCAAAAACATTCAGTACTTC.

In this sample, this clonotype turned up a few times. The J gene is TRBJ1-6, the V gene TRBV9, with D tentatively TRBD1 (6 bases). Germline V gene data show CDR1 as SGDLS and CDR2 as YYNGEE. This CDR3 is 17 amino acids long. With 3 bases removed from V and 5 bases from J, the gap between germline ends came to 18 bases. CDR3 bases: TGTGCCAGCAGCGCTGAACAGGGCGCGTGGGATAATTCACCCCTCCACTTT. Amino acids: CASSAEQGAWDNSPLHF.

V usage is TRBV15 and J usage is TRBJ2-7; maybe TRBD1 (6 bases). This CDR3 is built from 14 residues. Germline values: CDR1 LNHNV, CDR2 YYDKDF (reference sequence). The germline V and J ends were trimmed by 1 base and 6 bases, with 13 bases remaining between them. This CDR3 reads CATSRAQGLVEQYF. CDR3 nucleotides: TGTGCCACCAGCAGAGCACAGGGATTGGTCGAGCAGTACTTC.

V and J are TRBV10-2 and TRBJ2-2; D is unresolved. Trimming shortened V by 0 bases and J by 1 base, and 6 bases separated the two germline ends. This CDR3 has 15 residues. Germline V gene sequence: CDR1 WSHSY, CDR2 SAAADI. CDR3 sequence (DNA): TGCGCCAGCAGTGAGTCGAAAGGGAACACCGGGGAGCTGTTTTTT. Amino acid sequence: CASSESKGNTGELFF.

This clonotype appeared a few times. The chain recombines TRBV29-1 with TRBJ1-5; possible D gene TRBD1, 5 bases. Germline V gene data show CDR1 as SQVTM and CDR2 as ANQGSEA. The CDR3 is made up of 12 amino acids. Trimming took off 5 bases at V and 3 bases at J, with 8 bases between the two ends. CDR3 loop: CSVQDINQPQHF. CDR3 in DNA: TGCAGCGTTCAGGACATCAATCAGCCCCAGCATTTT.